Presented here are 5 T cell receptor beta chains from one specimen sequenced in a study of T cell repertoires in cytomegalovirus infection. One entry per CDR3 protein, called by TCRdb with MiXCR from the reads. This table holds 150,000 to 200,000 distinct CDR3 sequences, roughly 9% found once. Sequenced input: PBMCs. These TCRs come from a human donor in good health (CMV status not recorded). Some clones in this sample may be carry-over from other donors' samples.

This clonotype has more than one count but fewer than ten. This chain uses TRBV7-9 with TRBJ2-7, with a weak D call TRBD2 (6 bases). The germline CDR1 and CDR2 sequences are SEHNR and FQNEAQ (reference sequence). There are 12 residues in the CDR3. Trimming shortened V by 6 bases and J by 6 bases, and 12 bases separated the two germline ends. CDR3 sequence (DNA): TGTGCCAGCAGGGGGGTAGCGGTCGAGCAGTACTTC. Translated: CASRGVAVEQYF.

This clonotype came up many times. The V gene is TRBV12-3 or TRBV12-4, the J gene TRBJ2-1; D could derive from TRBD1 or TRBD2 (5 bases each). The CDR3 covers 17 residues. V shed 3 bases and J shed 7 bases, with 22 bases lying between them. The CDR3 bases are TGTGCCAGCAGTTTGAGACTCCGGGACCTTTCGGGGAATGAGCAGTTCTTC. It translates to CASSLRLRDLSGNEQFF.

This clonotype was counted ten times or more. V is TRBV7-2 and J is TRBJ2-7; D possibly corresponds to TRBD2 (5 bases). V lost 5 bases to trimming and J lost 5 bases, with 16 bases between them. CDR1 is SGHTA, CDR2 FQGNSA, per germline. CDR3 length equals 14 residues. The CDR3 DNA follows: TGTGCCAGCAGCCCTGGGCGGGCAGGAAACGAGCAGTACTTC. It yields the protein CASSPGRAGNEQYF.

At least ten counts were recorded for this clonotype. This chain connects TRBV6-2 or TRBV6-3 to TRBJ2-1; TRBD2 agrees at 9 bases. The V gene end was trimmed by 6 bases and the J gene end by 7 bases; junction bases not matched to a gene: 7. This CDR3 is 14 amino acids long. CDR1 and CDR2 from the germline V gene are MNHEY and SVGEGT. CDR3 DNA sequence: TGTGCCAGCAGCCCTGGACTAGCGTCGAATGAGCAGTTCTTC. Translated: CASSPGLASNEQFF.

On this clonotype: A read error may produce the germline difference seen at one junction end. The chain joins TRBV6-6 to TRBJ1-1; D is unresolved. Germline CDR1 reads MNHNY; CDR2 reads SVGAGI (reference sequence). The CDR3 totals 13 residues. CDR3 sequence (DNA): TGTCCCAGCAGTTACTCAGGGAACACTGAAGCTTTCTTT. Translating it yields CPSSYSGNTEAFF.